This TCR beta chain comes out of a study of blood T cells in healthy people across ages. This clonotype occurred many times. Its target is unknown. The germline V and J ends were trimmed by 8 bases and 4 bases, with 9 bases remaining between them. The CDR3 runs to 13 residues. Alongside a J-beta primer mix, a sample-barcoded 5' primer served in a second PCR lasting roughly 6 to 11 cycles. Via MiXCR, TCRdb re-called the 5' RACE reads, giving one row per CDR3 protein. The sample yields about 780,000 distinct CDR3 sequences, more than 35% seen once. Broader study findings: The study found TCR beta diversity correlated strongly with naive T cell percentage. With unsorted PBMCs, a conclusive comparison of naive versus antigen-experienced cells was not possible. Unknown donor CMV status possibly confounded expanded clonotype changes.

Donors were healthy Caucasian individuals from Russia aged about 6 to 90. The chain links TRBV12-3 or TRBV12-4 to TRBJ2-6, with TRBD2 as a possible D gene (5 bases). The TCR comes from an older man in good health. The sequencing input was blood. CDR3 amino acids: CASGSTGANVLTF. The CDR3 nucleotides are TGTGCCAGCGGGAGTACGGGGGCCAACGTCCTGACTTTC.